This note documents a single TCR beta chain sequence. No antigen is known for it. This specimen comes from a study of cytomegalovirus exposure and HLA in healthy donors. Study results and caveats: A reported reduction in N-insertions relative to the 666-donor mean was seen in an Asian-associated ancestry cluster in a later analysis. With high specificity and sensitivity, the classifier reportedly diagnosed cytomegalovirus status. TCR beta sequences reportedly predicted most subjects' HLA-A and HLA-B alleles accurately. TCR beta V- and J-gene trimming was later associated with a missense DCLRE1C variant.

From germline, CDR1 is LGHNA and CDR2 YSLEER. The CDR3 is 16 amino acids. Trimming cost V 1 base and J 2 bases, with 11 bases left between them. The PCR employed 60 Vbeta primers together with 13 Jbeta primers. Assay used: immunoSEQ multiplex PCR; TCRdb lists only in-frame clones, some missing. The table has about 64,000 clones, 77% seen once. Material: PBMCs. The sequence came from a male donor in good health and CMV-seropositive. This chain uses TRBV4-3 with TRBJ1-4; D ambiguous. In DNA, the CDR3 is TGCGCCAGCAGCCAAGGCCAGGTATCGACTAATGAAAAACTGTTTTTT. This encodes CASSQGQVSTNEKLFF.